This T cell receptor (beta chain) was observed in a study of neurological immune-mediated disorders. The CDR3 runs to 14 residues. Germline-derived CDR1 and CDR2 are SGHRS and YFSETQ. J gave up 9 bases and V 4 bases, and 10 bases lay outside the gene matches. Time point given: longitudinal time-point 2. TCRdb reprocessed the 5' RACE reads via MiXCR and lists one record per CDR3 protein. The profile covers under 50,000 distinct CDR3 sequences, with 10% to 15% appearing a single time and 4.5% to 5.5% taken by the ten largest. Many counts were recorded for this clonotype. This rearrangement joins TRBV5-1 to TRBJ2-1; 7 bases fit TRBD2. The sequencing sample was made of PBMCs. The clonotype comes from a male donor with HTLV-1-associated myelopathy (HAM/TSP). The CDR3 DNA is TGCGCCAGCAGCACGTCCCAGCGGGGCGGTGAGCAGTTCTTC. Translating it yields CASSTSQRGGEQFF.